This TCR beta chain was sequenced during a study of T cell responses to AZD1222 COVID-19 vaccine. Using immunoSEQ multiplex PCR, the repertoire was profiled, and TCRdb retains in-frame clones only, with some absent. The sample lists under 140,000 clones, 94% occurring once. Source: peripheral blood, taken 28 days after the second AZD1222 dose. The receptor was derived from an adult who received the AZD1222 COVID-19 vaccine.

CDR3 sequence reads: CASSQDGGVATGANVLTF. The CDR3 DNA sequence: TGTGCCAGCAGCCAAGATGGAGGGGTTGCCACTGGGGCCAACGTCCTGACTTTC. This chain connects TRBV4-2 to TRBJ2-6, with D possibly matching TRBD2 (6 bases). The CDR3 sequence is 18 residues long. CDR1 is LGHNA and CDR2 is YNFKEQ in the germline V gene. The ends were cut back, 0 bases at V and 2 bases at J, with 14 bases in the middle.